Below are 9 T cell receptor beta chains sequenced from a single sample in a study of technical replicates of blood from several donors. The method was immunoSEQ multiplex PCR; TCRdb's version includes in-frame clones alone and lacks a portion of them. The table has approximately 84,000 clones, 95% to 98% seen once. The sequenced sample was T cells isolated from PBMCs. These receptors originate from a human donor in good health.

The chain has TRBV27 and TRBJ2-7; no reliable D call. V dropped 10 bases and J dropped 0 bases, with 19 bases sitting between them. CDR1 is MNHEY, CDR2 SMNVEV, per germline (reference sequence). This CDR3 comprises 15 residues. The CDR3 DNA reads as TGTGCCACCGCCCGTCTGGCGAGGAGCTCCTACGAGCAGTACTTC. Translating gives CATARLARSSYEQYF.

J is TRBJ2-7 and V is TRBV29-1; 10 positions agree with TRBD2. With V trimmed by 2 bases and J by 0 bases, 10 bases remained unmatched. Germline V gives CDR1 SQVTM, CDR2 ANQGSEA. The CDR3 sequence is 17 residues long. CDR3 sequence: CSVERASGGTLSYEQYF. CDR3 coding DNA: TGCAGCGTTGAAAGGGCTAGCGGGGGCACCCTCTCCTACGAGCAGTACTTC.

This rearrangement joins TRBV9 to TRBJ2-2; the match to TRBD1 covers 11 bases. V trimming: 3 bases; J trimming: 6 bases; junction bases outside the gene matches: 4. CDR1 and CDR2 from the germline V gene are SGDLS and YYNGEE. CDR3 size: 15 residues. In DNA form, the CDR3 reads TGTGCCAGCAGCGACCGGGACAGGGGGTCCGGGGAGCTGTTTTTT. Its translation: CASSDRDRGSGELFF.

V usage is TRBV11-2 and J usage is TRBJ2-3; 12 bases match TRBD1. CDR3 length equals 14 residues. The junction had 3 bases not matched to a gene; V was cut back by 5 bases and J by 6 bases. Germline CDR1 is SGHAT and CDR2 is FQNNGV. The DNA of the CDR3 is TGTGCCAGCAGCCCGGGACAGGGGGCCGATACGCAGTATTTT. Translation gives CASSPGQGADTQYF.

CDR3 loop: CAISDYGQGQTQYF. CDR3 nucleotides: TGTGCCATCAGTGACTACGGACAGGGCCAGACCCAGTACTTC. The gene calls are TRBV10-3 and TRBJ2-5; 8 positions agree with TRBD1. Germline CDR1 and CDR2: ENHRY and SYGVKD. V lost 3 bases, J lost 6 bases, and 6 bases stayed unmatched. The CDR3 covers 14 residues.

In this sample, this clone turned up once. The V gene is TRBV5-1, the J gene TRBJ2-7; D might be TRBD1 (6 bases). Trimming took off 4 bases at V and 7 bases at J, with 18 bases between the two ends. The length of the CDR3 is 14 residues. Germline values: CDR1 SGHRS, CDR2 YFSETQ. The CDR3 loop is CASSQQGSLGEQYF. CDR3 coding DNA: TGCGCCAGCAGCCAACAGGGTTCCCTGGGTGAGCAGTACTTC.

CDR3 loop: CASSFFGSSYEQYF. The CDR3 bases are TGTGCCAGCAGCTTTTTTGGTAGCTCCTACGAGCAGTACTTC. The chain uses TRBV5-4 and TRBJ2-7; D unresolved. There are 14 residues in the CDR3. Looked up from germline, CDR1 is SGHNT and CDR2 is YYREEE (reference sequence). Trimming took 2 bases from V and 0 from J, leaving 9 bases between them.

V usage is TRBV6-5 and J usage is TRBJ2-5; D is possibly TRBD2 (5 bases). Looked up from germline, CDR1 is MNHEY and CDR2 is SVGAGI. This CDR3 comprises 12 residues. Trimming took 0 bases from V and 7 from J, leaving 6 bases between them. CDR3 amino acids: CASSYSRGTQYF. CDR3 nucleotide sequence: TGTGCCAGCAGTTACTCCCGGGGGACCCAGTACTTC.

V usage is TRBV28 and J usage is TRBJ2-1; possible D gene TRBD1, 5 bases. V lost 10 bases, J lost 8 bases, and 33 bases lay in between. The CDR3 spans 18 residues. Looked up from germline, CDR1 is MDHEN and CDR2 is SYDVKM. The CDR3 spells CANSSPLGARVVSYEQFF. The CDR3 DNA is TGTGCCAACTCATCACCACTTGGGGCTAGGGTGGTCAGCTATGAGCAGTTCTTC.